Following are 13 T cell receptor beta chains from one sample sequenced in a study of T cell repertoires in cytomegalovirus infection. TCRdb re-derived calls from the reads in MiXCR, one entry per CDR3 protein. The table has around 450,000 distinct CDR3 sequences, approximately 31% seen once; the top ten hold approximately 14%. Sequencing was performed on PBMCs. The receptor source for this set is a human donor in good health (CMV status not recorded). Some clones in this sample may be carry-over from other donors' samples.

J is TRBJ2-5 and V is TRBV12-3 or TRBV12-4, with 7 bases lining up with TRBD2. The CDR3 is made up of 14 amino acids. V was clipped by 6 bases and J by 4 bases; unmatched bases: 8. In DNA, the CDR3 is TGTGCCAGCAGGGTCGACACGGGGGGAGAGACCCAGTACTTC. Encoded protein: CASRVDTGGETQYF.

At least ten counts were recorded for this clonotype. The J gene is TRBJ1-1, the V gene TRBV12-3 or TRBV12-4; D remains ambiguous. This CDR3 is 14 amino acids long. V was pared by 3 bases and J by 2 bases, with 10 bases between. The CDR3 loop reads CASSLRTENTEAFF. DNA for the CDR3: TGTGCCAGCAGTTTGAGGACGGAAAACACTGAAGCTTTCTTT.

This clonotype was counted ten times or more. This rearrangement joins TRBV7-9 to TRBJ2-1, with a weak D call TRBD1 (6 bases). Trimming removed 2 bases from V and 2 bases from J, with 13 bases in between. CDR3 size: 16 residues. The germline CDR1 and CDR2 sequences are SEHNR and FQNEAQ (reference sequence). The CDR3 sequence is CASSLWMGTTYNEQFF. CDR3 coding DNA: TGTGCCAGCAGCTTATGGATGGGGACAACCTACAATGAGCAGTTCTTC.

This clonotype was observed a handful of times. V and J are TRBV28 and TRBJ1-2; D unclear. The CDR3 is 11 residues long. Germline CDR1 and CDR2: MDHEN and SYDVKM. V lost 2 bases to trimming and J lost 5 bases, with 3 bases between them. The CDR3 DNA follows: TGTGCCAGCAGTTTACAGTATGGCTACACCTTC. It encodes CASSLQYGYTF.

This clonotype has ten or more counts. The CDR3 DNA sequence: TGCAGTGCTAGAGAGGTCGGGACAGCACATGGCTACACCTTC. This translates into CSAREVGTAHGYTF. The V call is TRBV20-1, the J call TRBJ1-2; 7 bases are shared with TRBD1. Germline V gives CDR1 DFQATT, CDR2 SNEGSKA (reference sequence). Unmatched junction bases numbered 7, after V lost 0 bases and J lost 6 bases. The CDR3 has 14 residues.

Points on this clonotype: A read error may account for a junction end that differs from germline. The rearrangement links TRBV4-1 to TRBJ1-2; D remains ambiguous. The CDR3 runs 13 residues. The germline gives CDR1 MGHRA, CDR2 YSYEKL. The CDR3 protein is CASIQERHYGYTF. The CDR3 DNA follows: TGCGCCAGCATCCAAGAGAGACATTATGGCTACACCTTC.

A word on this clonotype: This may come from a read error, since a much larger clone is one base off. The CDR3 end shows no conserved phenylalanine or tryptophan, and so a read error is likely. The V call is TRBV7-2, the J call TRBJ1-1; D not certain. This CDR3 is 10 amino acids long. The V end lost 9 bases, the J end lost 7 bases, and 9 bases lay between the germline ends. Germline V gives CDR1 SGHTA, CDR2 FQGNSA. CDR3 coding DNA: TGTGCCAGGGACCATGTTGAAGCTTTCTCT. Translation gives CARDHVEAFS.

This chain joins TRBV15 and TRBJ1-1; D is uncertain. This CDR3 is 15 amino acids long. Germline loops: CDR1 LNHNV, CDR2 YYDKDF (reference sequence). Between the trimmed V and J ends, which lost 6 bases and 2 bases, there was a span of 16 bases. In DNA, the CDR3 is TGTGCCACCAGTCCTCACCCGGCCCAAAACACTGAAGCTTTCTTT. Translating gives CATSPHPAQNTEAFF. The variable domain in full, completed from reference TRBV15 and TRBJ1-1, reads DAMVIQNPRYQVTQFGKPVTLSCSQTLNHNVMYWYQQKSSQAPKLLFHYYDKDFNNEADTPDNFQSRRPNTSFCFLDIRSPGLGDTAMYLCATSPHPAQNTEAFFGQGTRLTVV.

In DNA, the CDR3 is TGTGCCAGCAGTCCTCGTCTCGGCCAGCCCCAGCATTTT. It translates to CASSPRLGQPQHF. This chain connects TRBV12-3 or TRBV12-4 to TRBJ1-5, with no clear D. Trimming cost V 5 bases and J 7 bases, with 12 bases left between them. The CDR3 consists of 13 residues.

In this sample, this clonotype turned up a few times. The rearrangement joins TRBV14 to TRBJ1-3; D is perhaps TRBD1 (5 bases). V dropped 6 bases and J dropped 4 bases, with 13 bases sitting between them. CDR1 is SGHDN, CDR2 FVKESK, per germline. This CDR3 spans 14 amino acids. CDR3 sequence: CASRHTGGGNTIYF. CDR3 coding DNA: TGTGCCAGCAGACACACCGGGGGAGGAAACACCATATATTTT.

The chain couples TRBV7-6 to TRBJ1-1; no firm D call. The germline CDR1 and CDR2 sequences are SGHVS and FNYEAQ. With 4 bases removed from V and 0 bases from J, the gap between germline ends came to 12 bases. This CDR3 region has 15 residues. The CDR3 nucleotides are TGTGCCAGCAGCTCTGGGGTTCGGATGAACACTGAAGCTTTCTTT. Translation gives CASSSGVRMNTEAFF.

This chain links TRBV4-1 with TRBJ1-2; D may be TRBD1 (6 bases). Germline V gives CDR1 MGHRA, CDR2 YSYEKL. V lost 3 bases to trimming and J lost 7 bases, with 15 bases between them. The CDR3 extends over 14 amino acids. The chain's CDR3 is CASSHPQGSGGYTF. In DNA, the CDR3 is TGCGCCAGCAGCCACCCGCAGGGGTCCGGTGGCTACACCTTC.

This clonotype was seen more than once but under ten times. The chain recombines TRBV6-2 or TRBV6-3 with TRBJ1-2, with D possibly TRBD1 on 6 matching bases. The V gene's germline CDR1 is MNHEY and CDR2 SVGEGT. The CDR3 totals 15 residues. V lost 5 bases and J lost 2, with 15 bases in between. The CDR3 DNA reads as TGTGCCAGCAGTAAGGACAGTTACGAAAACTATGGCTACACCTTC. This codes for CASSKDSYENYGYTF.